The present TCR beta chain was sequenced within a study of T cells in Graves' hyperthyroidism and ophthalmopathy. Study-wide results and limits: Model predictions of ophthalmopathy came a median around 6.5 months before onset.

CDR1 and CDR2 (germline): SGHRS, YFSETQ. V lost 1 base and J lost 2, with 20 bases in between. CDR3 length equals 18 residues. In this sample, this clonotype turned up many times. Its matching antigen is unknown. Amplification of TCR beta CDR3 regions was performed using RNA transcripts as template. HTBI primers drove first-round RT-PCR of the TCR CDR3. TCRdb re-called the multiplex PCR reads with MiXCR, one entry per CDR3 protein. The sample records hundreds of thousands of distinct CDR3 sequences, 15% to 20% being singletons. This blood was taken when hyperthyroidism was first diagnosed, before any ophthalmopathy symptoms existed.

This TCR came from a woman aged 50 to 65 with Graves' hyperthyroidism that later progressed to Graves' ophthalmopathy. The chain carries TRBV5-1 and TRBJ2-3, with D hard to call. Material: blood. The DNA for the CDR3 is TGCGCCAGCAGCTTGCAGCCTGCGACCGAAGCGAACACAGATACGCAGTATTTT. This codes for CASSLQPATEANTDTQYF.